A single T cell receptor (beta chain) is shown here with its context. Its target is not known. The CDR3 is 12 amino acids. Germline V gives CDR1 SGHDT, CDR2 YYEEEE. V lost 5 bases to trimming and J lost 4 bases, with 10 bases between them. Clones were sequenced by immunoSEQ multiplex PCR, and TCRdb holds only the in-frame ones, with some missing. The table includes under 200,000 clones, 84% detected once. This entry belongs to a study of cytomegalovirus exposure and HLA in healthy donors. Study observations and caveats: While the bulk of TCR sequences proved rare, some public TCRs turned up in many donors.

V and J are TRBV5-6 and TRBJ2-7, with D possibly TRBD1 on 6 matching bases. This receptor was identified in a man younger than 30 in good health and CMV-seropositive. The sequencing input was PBMCs. This chain's CDR3 is CASSMGAYEQYF. CDR3 bases: TGTGCCAGCAGTATGGGGGCGTACGAGCAGTACTTC.